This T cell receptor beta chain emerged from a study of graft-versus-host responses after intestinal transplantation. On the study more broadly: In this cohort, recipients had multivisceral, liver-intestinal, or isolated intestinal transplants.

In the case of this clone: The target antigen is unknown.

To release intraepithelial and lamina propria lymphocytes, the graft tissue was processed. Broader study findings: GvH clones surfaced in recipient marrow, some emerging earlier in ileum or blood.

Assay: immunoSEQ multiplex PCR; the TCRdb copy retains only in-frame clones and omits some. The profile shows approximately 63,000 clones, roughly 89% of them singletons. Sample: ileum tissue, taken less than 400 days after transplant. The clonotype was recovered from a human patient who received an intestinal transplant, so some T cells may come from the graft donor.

In DNA form, the CDR3 reads TGTGCCAGCAGTGCACAGGGCACAGATACGCAGTATTTT. It yields the protein CASSAQGTDTQYF. The gene calls are TRBV6-1 and TRBJ2-3, with D possibly being TRBD1 (5 bases). This CDR3 is 13 amino acids long. V lost 4 bases and J lost 1, with 6 bases in between. Germline lookup yields CDR1 MNHNS and CDR2 SASEGT.